This TCR beta chain was found in a study of human T cells and chemical hapten exposure. Turning to the study itself: 2% DPC applied to a 2 cm by 2 cm arm area sensitized donors. Upper-back patches of 0.01% DPC were read at 6 days.

Time point noted: patch test 1, 2 weeks after DPC sensitization. The treatment is: therapeutic diphenylcyclopropenone sensitization with weekly scalp DPC. Unique molecular identifiers were affixed to discrete cDNA molecules within the library. TCRdb recomputed calls from the RACE reads with MiXCR, one row per CDR3 protein. This repertoire shows 300,000 to 450,000 distinct CDR3 sequences, around 5% found once; its top ten account for 2% to 2.5%. The CDR3 is 17 amino acids. V was pared by 4 bases and J by 0 bases, with 13 bases between. This chain links TRBV12-3 or TRBV12-4 with TRBJ2-6, with D possibly being TRBD1 (5 bases). This TCR derives from a woman aged 45-59 years with alopecia areata. Some clones in this sample may be carry-over from other donors' samples. The sequences come from whole blood, collected in connection with sensitization to the hapten diphenylcyclopropenone (DPC). DNA of the CDR3: TGTGCCAGCAGTTCTAGTCAGGGCCGCTCTGGGGCCAACGTCCTGACTTTC. Its translation is CASSSSQGRSGANVLTF.